These 11 T cell receptor beta chains were sequenced from one sample in a study of T cell clonality in common variable immunodeficiency. The antigens of these receptors remain unknown. Profiling relied on immunoSEQ multiplex PCR, and the TCRdb table lists in-frame clones only, not all of them. The sample yields tens of thousands of clones, without any singletons. General study results and limits: Fewer deletions and N-nucleotide insertions were reportedly seen in common variable immunodeficiency TCR beta sequences.

The material sequenced was peripheral blood mononuclear cells. Every receptor here comes from a human donor with common variable immunodeficiency.

In its sample, this clone was seen a few times. With the read ending 3 residues before the CDR3 end, the germline J gene is used to fill in that end. The chain joins TRBV5-1 to TRBJ2-7; D possibly corresponds to TRBD1 (6 bases). Germline CDR1 and CDR2: SGHRS and YFSETQ. The CDR3 is 15 amino acids. V was pared by 4 bases and J by 6 bases, with 20 bases between. CDR3 sequence reads: CASSNQGYRGGEQYF. The part of the CDR3 DNA that was read is TGCGCCAGCAGCAATCAGGGGTATCGGGGCGGCGAG.

Turning to this clone: The DNA ends 3 residues before the CDR3 does, and the rest of the CDR3 is filled in from the germline J gene. The rearrangement joins TRBV2 to TRBJ1-4; D is undetermined. Trimming took off 2 bases at V and 1 base at J, with 5 bases between the two ends. This CDR3 comprises 14 residues. Germline CDR1 SNHLY, CDR2 FYNNEI. CDR3 protein: CASSERLTNEKLFF. The part of the CDR3 DNA that was read is TGTGCCAGCAGTGAAAGGCTAACTAATGAAAAA.

For this clone: The CDR3 end lies 3 residues beyond the end of the read and is filled in from the germline J gene. The chain has TRBV6-1 and TRBJ1-5, with TRBD1 identical over 7 bases. Germline CDR1 reads MNHNS; CDR2 reads SASEGT. V shed 3 bases and J 5 bases; nucleotides not matched to a gene: 1. This CDR3 is 13 amino acids long. The sequenced CDR3 bases are TGTGCCAGCAGTGACAGGGGGGATCAGCCC. Translated, it gives CASSDRGDQP. The entire CDR3 sequence reads CASSDRGDQPQHF.

CDR3 loop: CASKKDSQETQYF. The sequenced part of the CDR3 DNA is TGTGCCAGCAAGAAAGACAGCCAAGAGACC. The J gene is TRBJ2-5, the V gene TRBV2, with D perhaps matching TRBD1 (5 bases). The observed sequence ends 3 residues before the CDR3 terminus, with the missing tail filled in from the germline J gene. This CDR3 is built from 13 residues. Germline loops: CDR1 SNHLY, CDR2 FYNNEI. Trimming removed 7 bases from V and 1 base from J, with 10 bases in between.

This clone was observed at least ten times. With the read ending 3 residues before the CDR3 end, the germline J gene is used to fill in that end. The chain combines TRBV29-1 with TRBJ1-2; D gene ambiguous. The CDR3 extends over 11 amino acids. CDR1 is SQVTM, CDR2 ANQGSEA, per germline. Here the CDR3 reads CSVESQSGYTF. The sequenced CDR3 bases are TGCAGCGTTGAAAGTCAGTCCGGC.

This clone occurred many times. Read sequence stops 3 residues before the CDR3 end, and the germline J gene provides the missing end. This rearrangement joins TRBV5-1 to TRBJ2-7; 8 bases line up with TRBD1. Trimming at V came to 4 bases and at J to 5 bases, leaving 11 bases not matched to a gene. The germline V gene has CDR1 SGHRS and CDR2 YFSETQ. This CDR3 spans 15 amino acids. The CDR3 is CASSEETGVGNEQYF. CDR3 DNA (partial): TGCGCCAGCAGCGAAGAGACAGGGGTCGGGAACGAG.

This clone was counted between two and nine times. The read finishes 3 residues shy of the CDR3 end, and the germline J gene is used to complete it. This chain connects TRBV20-1 to TRBJ1-4, with a tentative D call TRBD1 (6 bases). The V gene's germline CDR1 is DFQATT and CDR2 SNEGSKA (reference sequence). The CDR3 totals 13 residues. V was trimmed by 1 base and J by 8 bases, leaving 11 bases between them. CDR3 DNA (partial): TGCAGTGCTAGAGGGCAGGGGAGGGAAAAA. Protein: CSARGQGREK. The full CDR3 protein is CSARGQGREKLFF.

Ten or more counts support this clone. The observed sequence ends 3 residues before the CDR3 terminus, with the missing tail filled in from the germline J gene. V gene TRBV19 combines with J gene TRBJ2-1, with D perhaps TRBD2 (6 bases). V gave up 2 bases and J gave up 8 bases, with 10 bases separating them. The germline gives CDR1 LNHDA, CDR2 SQIVND (reference sequence). This CDR3 is built from 13 residues. The part of the CDR3 DNA that was read is TGTGCCAGTAGTATACGCGGGAACGATGAG. Protein product: CASSIRGNDE. The CDR3 reads in full as CASSIRGNDEQFF.

The sample holds many counts of this clone. The sequenced fragment ends 3 residues before the CDR3 boundary, so the rest is inferred from the germline J gene. V is TRBV2 and J is TRBJ2-2, with 12 bases aligning to TRBD2. The CDR3 consists of 15 residues. Trimming removed 4 bases from V and 6 bases from J; junction bases left unmatched: 3. Germline CDR1 is SNHLY and CDR2 is FYNNEI. The CDR3 sequence: CASSGGTSGPGELFF. The sequenced part of the CDR3 DNA is TGTGCCAGCAGTGGGGGGACTAGCGGGCCCGGGGAG.

This clone was observed at least ten times. The read halts 3 residues ahead of the CDR3 end, with the missing end drawn from the germline J gene. The chain carries TRBV20-1 and TRBJ1-1; maybe TRBD1 (5 bases). Trimming stripped 1 base from V and 4 bases from J, with 16 bases between. The germline gives CDR1 DFQATT, CDR2 SNEGSKA (reference sequence). This CDR3 spans 15 amino acids. The CDR3 sequence is CSARARLGAGTEAFF. The part of the CDR3 DNA that was read is TGCAGTGCTAGAGCCCGACTAGGGGCAGGCACTGAA.

This clone was seen at least ten times. From the germline J gene comes the end of the CDR3, since the read stops 3 residues before it. The chain combines TRBV5-1 with TRBJ1-1; possible D gene TRBD1, 5 bases. CDR1 SGHRS and CDR2 YFSETQ come from the germline V gene. The length of the CDR3 is 14 residues. V lost 4 bases and J 1 base, leaving 11 bases between the germline ends. CDR3 sequence reads: CASSMRGRNTEAFF. CDR3 DNA (partial): TGCGCCAGCAGCATGAGGGGCCGGAACACTGAA.